This TCR beta chain was found in a study of T cell clonality in common variable immunodeficiency. Study-wide results and limits: CVID subjects had higher TCRbeta clonality than healthy controls, most marked in about a third. Common variable immunodeficiency TCR beta sequences reportedly had fewer deletions and N-nucleotide insertions.

CVID and control samples used equivalent genomic DNA input. Profiled with immunoSEQ multiplex PCR; TCRdb holds only in-frame clones, not every one. Recorded for this sample: about 15,000 clones. A remark on this clone: Its antigen is not identified. The read gets to within 3 residues of the CDR3 end, and the germline J gene fills in the rest.

V lost 5 bases to trimming and J lost 2 bases, with 7 bases between them. Germline V gene sequence: CDR1 DFQATT, CDR2 SNEGSKA (reference sequence). CDR3 length: 12 amino acids. Each donor provided roughly 5 to 8 ml of heparinized whole blood. The chain has TRBV20-1 and TRBJ2-1; D is possibly TRBD2 (5 bases). The sequenced sample consisted of peripheral blood mononuclear cells. The sequence came from a human donor with common variable immunodeficiency. The CDR3 here is CSALLAYNEQFF. CDR3 bases read: TGCAGTGCTTTACTAGCCTACAATGAG.